The 29 T cell receptor beta chains in this list originate from one sample, sequenced in a study of blood T cell repertoires in COVID-19. Produced via immunoSEQ multiplex PCR; TCRdb's table is partial and in-frame only. This sample has 150,000 to 200,000 clones; about 81% occur once, and the top ten carry 7.8%. Sequencing was performed on peripheral blood. The receptors were gathered from a woman aged 60 to 75 with COVID-19, enrolled during active disease.

V gene TRBV19 combines with J gene TRBJ2-5; D is unresolved. This CDR3 is built from 13 residues. The germline V and J ends were trimmed by 1 base and 4 bases, with 7 bases remaining between them. Germline assignment: CDR1 LNHDA and CDR2 SQIVND (reference sequence). CDR3 in amino acids: CASSIAPGETQYF. CDR3 nucleotides: TGTGCCAGTAGTATAGCTCCAGGAGAGACCCAGTACTTC. Based on the CDR3 plus reference TRBV19 and TRBJ2-5, the full variable domain is DGGITQSPKYLFRKEGQNVTLSCEQNLNHDAMYWYRQDPGQGLRLIYYSQIVNDFQKGDIAEGYSVSREKKESFPLTVTSAQKNPTAFYLCASSIAPGETQYFGPGTRLLVL.

The chain is built from TRBV3-1 (or the pseudogene TRBV3-2) and TRBJ1-5; 7 bases map to TRBD1. V shed 0 bases and J 6 bases; nucleotides not matched to a gene: 5. Germline V gene sequence: CDR1 LGHDT, CDR2 YNNKEL (reference sequence). CDR3 length equals 15 residues. DNA for the CDR3: TGTGCCAGCAGCCAAGATGCGACAGGGCTTCAGCCCCAGCATTTT. It encodes CASSQDATGLQPQHF.

Turning to this clone: The same CDR3 arises from other DNA sequences in this sample as well. The chain couples TRBV12-3 or TRBV12-4 to TRBJ2-5; D might be TRBD1 (5 bases). CDR3 size: 13 residues. Trimming removed 3 bases from V and 1 base from J, with 6 bases in between. The CDR3, as DNA: TGTGCCAGCAGTTTTAGGGGCCAAGAGACCCAGTACTTC. It codes for CASSFRGQETQYF.

The chain employs TRBV9 and TRBJ2-2; D is possibly TRBD1 (6 bases). This CDR3 region has 17 residues. Germline values: CDR1 SGDLS, CDR2 YYNGEE. V was cut by 0 bases and J by 1 base, with 13 bases left in between. DNA of the CDR3: TGTGCCAGCAGCGTAGACCGGGGACACGGGAACACCGGGGAGCTGTTTTTT. Encoded protein: CASSVDRGHGNTGELFF. Filled out from reference TRBV9 and TRBJ2-2, the complete variable domain reads DSGVTQTPKHLITATGQRVTLRCSPRSGDLSVYWYQQSLDQGLQFLIQYYNGEERAKGNILERFSAQQFPDLHSELNLSSLELGDSALYFCASSVDRGHGNTGELFFGEGSRLTVL.

The rearrangement links TRBV7-9 to TRBJ1-1; possibly TRBD1 for D (5 bases). In germline, CDR1 is SEHNR, CDR2 FQNEAQ (reference sequence). The CDR3 has 13 residues. V was clipped by 7 bases and J by 0 bases, with 9 bases between them. The CDR3 DNA reads as TGTGCCAGCACCAAGGACATGAACACTGAAGCTTTCTTT. This codes for CASTKDMNTEAFF.

The table lists this clone with a count of one. The chain links TRBV2 to TRBJ1-2; D not certain. The germline V and J ends were trimmed by 7 bases and 1 base, with 25 bases remaining between them. The germline V gene has CDR1 SNHLY and CDR2 FYNNEI. There are 18 residues in the CDR3. The CDR3: CASTPQVGRTLLNYGYTF. In nucleotides, the CDR3 is TGTGCCAGCACCCCCCAGGTTGGCAGAACTCTCCTTAACTATGGCTACACCTTC.

The V gene is TRBV27, the J gene TRBJ2-3; 8 bases line up with TRBD1. The CDR3 is 14 residues long. Germline V gene data show CDR1 as MNHEY and CDR2 as SMNVEV (reference sequence). After removal of 6 bases from V and 0 bases from J, the junction contained 2 bases not matched to a gene. CDR3 region: CASSRQGSTDTQYF. The CDR3 DNA sequence: TGTGCCAGCAGCCGACAGGGGAGCACAGATACGCAGTATTTT.

The chain combines TRBV11-2 with TRBJ1-6; 8 bases fit TRBD1. The V gene's germline CDR1 is SGHAT and CDR2 FQNNGV. V lost 5 bases and J lost 6; bases outside the gene matches: 3. CDR3 length: 14 residues. This chain's CDR3 is CASSRDRSNSPLHF. DNA of the CDR3: TGTGCCAGCAGCCGGGACAGGAGTAATTCACCCCTCCACTTT.

The chain recombines TRBV7-2 with TRBJ2-2, with 10 bases fitting TRBD1. This CDR3 spans 15 amino acids. The J segment lost 5 bases and the V segment lost 5 bases, leaving 5 bases of the junction unmatched. Germline V gene lookup returns CDR1 SGHTA and CDR2 FQGNSA. CDR3 region: CASSEGQGRTGELFF. The DNA for the CDR3 is TGTGCCAGCAGCGAGGGACAGGGGCGGACCGGGGAGCTGTTTTTT.

The V and J genes are TRBV7-9 and TRBJ2-3; 15 bases line up with TRBD2. Germline values: CDR1 SEHNR, CDR2 FQNEAQ (reference sequence). This CDR3 is 18 amino acids long. J gave up 2 bases and V 5 bases, and 8 bases lay outside the gene matches. CDR3 residues: CASSPRGLAGGSTDTQYF. The DNA of the CDR3 is TGTGCCAGCAGCCCAAGAGGACTAGCGGGGGGGTCCACAGATACGCAGTATTTT.

This rearrangement joins TRBV5-6 to TRBJ2-1; TRBD2 matches 8 bases. V lost 2 bases, J lost 6 bases, and 1 base stayed unmatched. The CDR3 sequence is 13 residues long. Germline V gene lookup returns CDR1 SGHDT and CDR2 YYEEEE. For the CDR3, the DNA is TGTGCCAGCAGCTTAAGCGGGGGCAATGAGCAGTTCTTC. Translating it yields CASSLSGGNEQFF.

The rearrangement joins TRBV19 to TRBJ2-1; D is perhaps TRBD2 (7 bases). This CDR3 comprises 15 residues. CDR1 LNHDA and CDR2 SQIVND come from the germline V gene (reference sequence). Trimming cost V 7 bases and J 8 bases, with 21 bases left between them. CDR3 nucleotides: TGTGCCAGTACCACAAGGGGGGGTAGCGGCTATGAGCAGTTCTTC. Translating it yields CASTTRGGSGYEQFF.

The J gene is TRBJ1-4, the V gene TRBV11-2; D gene ambiguous. Germline lookup yields CDR1 SGHAT and CDR2 FQNNGV. The CDR3 contains 15 residues. V lost 0 bases and J 10 bases, leaving 15 bases between the germline ends. The CDR3 nucleotides read TGTGCCAGCAGCTTAGAGCAGGTGTTTGGTGGAAAACTGTTTTTT. Residues: CASSLEQVFGGKLFF. Filled out from reference TRBV11-2 and TRBJ1-4, the complete variable domain reads EAGVAQSPRYKIIEKRQSVAFWCNPISGHATLYWYQQILGQGPKLLIQFQNNGVVDDSQLPKDRFSAERLKGVDSTLKIQPAKLEDSAVYLCASSLEQVFGGKLFFGSGTQLSVL.

The chain links TRBV9 to TRBJ1-1; TRBD1 is a possible D gene (6 bases). CDR1 and CDR2 from the germline V gene are SGDLS and YYNGEE. V lost 2 bases and J lost 2, with 13 bases in between. The CDR3 extends over 15 amino acids. The CDR3 sequence is CASSVKTGFNTEAFF. The CDR3 bases are TGTGCCAGCAGCGTTAAGACAGGTTTTAACACTGAAGCTTTCTTT.

This clone was counted once. The chain recombines TRBV29-1 with TRBJ2-3; 10 positions agree with TRBD2. V lost 2 bases and J lost 3; bases outside the gene matches: 2. The CDR3 sequence is 14 residues long. From germline, CDR1 is SQVTM and CDR2 ANQGSEA. The CDR3, as DNA: TGCAGCGTTGAACCTAGCGGGGGAACAGATACGCAGTATTTT. Encoded protein: CSVEPSGGTDTQYF.

This clone has only a few counts. V usage is TRBV19 and J usage is TRBJ2-3, with 9 positions matching TRBD1. The CDR3 extends over 15 amino acids. Germline V gene data show CDR1 as LNHDA and CDR2 as SQIVND (reference sequence). Trimming removed 4 bases from V and 2 bases from J; junction bases left unmatched: 4. CDR3 DNA sequence: TGTGCCAGTAGTAGACAGGGGGAATTCACAGATACGCAGTATTTT. Encoded protein: CASSRQGEFTDTQYF.

The chain recombines TRBV28 with TRBJ1-1; D is perhaps TRBD1 (6 bases). The germline V and J ends were trimmed by 3 bases and 8 bases, with 16 bases remaining between them. The CDR3 sequence is 14 residues long. CDR1 is MDHEN and CDR2 is SYDVKM in the germline V gene. CDR3: CASSFSGLQGEAFF. The CDR3 nucleotides read TGTGCCAGCAGTTTTTCGGGATTACAGGGAGAAGCTTTCTTT. The full variable domain, in which reference TRBV28 and TRBJ1-1 provide the parts outside the CDR3, is DVKVTQSSRYLVKRTGEKVFLECVQDMDHENMFWYRQDPGLGLRLIYFSYDVKMKEKGDIPEGYSVSREKKERFSLILESASTNQTSMYLCASSFSGLQGEAFFGQGTRLTVV.

The chain combines TRBV15 with TRBJ1-2; 7 bases are a match to TRBD1. Germline V gives CDR1 LNHNV, CDR2 YYDKDF (reference sequence). V dropped 0 bases and J dropped 5; count of bases not matched to a gene: 6. CDR3 length equals 15 residues. CDR3 loop: CATSREGGVGYGYTF. In nucleotides, the CDR3 is TGTGCCACCAGCAGAGAAGGGGGCGTCGGGTATGGCTACACCTTC.

The gene calls are TRBV28 and TRBJ1-1; the D is unclear. V lost 5 bases, J lost 2 bases, and 12 bases lay in between. Per the germline V gene, CDR1 is MDHEN and CDR2 is SYDVKM. The CDR3 has 14 amino acids. The CDR3 reads CASSERGHNTEAFF. The CDR3 DNA follows: TGTGCCAGCAGTGAACGGGGTCACAACACTGAAGCTTTCTTT.

This chain joins TRBV6-6 and TRBJ2-1; TRBD2 matches at 11 bases. The CDR3 length is 17 residues. After removal of 6 bases from V and 4 bases from J, the junction contained 11 bases not matched to a gene. Germline CDR1 is MNHNY and CDR2 is SVGAGI (reference sequence). In DNA, the CDR3 is TGTGCCAGCAGCCGATCTAGCGGGGGGACCTCTTACAATGAGCAGTTCTTC. It codes for CASSRSSGGTSYNEQFF.

The chain combines TRBV6-5 with TRBJ1-2, with TRBD1 matching over 8 bases. The CDR3 extends over 13 amino acids. The J segment lost 7 bases and the V segment lost 10 bases, leaving 11 bases of the junction unmatched. Germline CDR1 reads MNHEY; CDR2 reads SVGAGI. CDR3 amino acids: CATRGQEWVGYTF. In DNA, the CDR3 is TGTGCCACCAGGGGACAGGAATGGGTTGGCTACACCTTC.

The V gene is TRBV18, the J gene TRBJ2-2; 9 nucleotides align to TRBD2. V lost 4 bases and J lost 4; bases outside the gene matches: 13. From germline, CDR1 is KGHSH and CDR2 LQKENI. CDR3 length equals 18 residues. CDR3 sequence reads: CASSRKEIAGGITGELFF. The CDR3 DNA reads as TGTGCCAGCTCACGAAAGGAGATTGCGGGAGGGATCACCGGGGAGCTGTTTTTT.

This clone was recorded only once. The CDR3: CASSPGQGSRNTEAFF. CDR3 sequence (DNA): TGTGCCAGCTCACCAGGACAGGGAAGTAGGAACACTGAAGCTTTCTTT. J is TRBJ1-1 and V is TRBV18; 8 positions agree with TRBD1. The CDR3 is 16 residues long. Trimming cost V 2 bases and J 1 base; bases outside gene matches: 6. The germline CDR1 and CDR2 sequences are KGHSH and LQKENI.

V gene TRBV7-9 combines with J gene TRBJ1-4; 7 bases are shared with TRBD1. The V segment lost 5 bases and the J segment 4 bases; nucleotides outside the gene matches: 7. Germline CDR1 reads SEHNR; CDR2 reads FQNEAQ (reference sequence). The CDR3 runs 15 residues. This chain's CDR3 is CASSHEGAGNEKLFF. CDR3 DNA: TGTGCCAGCAGCCACGAGGGGGCTGGTAATGAAAAACTGTTTTTT. The full variable domain, with the rest looked up from reference TRBV7-9 and TRBJ1-4, is DTGVSQNPRHKITKRGQNVTFRCDPISEHNRLYWYRQTLGQGPEFLTYFQNEAQLEKSRLLSDRFSAERPKGSFSTLEIQRTEQGDSAMYLCASSHEGAGNEKLFFGSGTQLSVL.

The CDR3 DNA reads TGTGCCAGCAGTCAGGGGGTTGGGGGCTACACCTTC. This sequence encodes CASSQGVGGYTF. The chain combines TRBV6-4 with TRBJ1-2; TRBD1 matches at 7 bases. Germline CDR1 and CDR2: MRHNA and SNTAGT. CDR3 size: 12 residues. V shed 5 bases, J shed 8 bases, and the junction held 5 bases outside the gene matches.

The V call is TRBV28, the J call TRBJ2-5, with 7 bases identical to TRBD2. V gave up 10 bases and J gave up 2 bases; unmatched junction bases: 13. The CDR3 consists of 15 residues. Germline V gene data show CDR1 as MDHEN and CDR2 as SYDVKM. The CDR3 region is CAISPGAGVQETQYF. CDR3 DNA sequence: TGTGCCATTTCCCCCGGGGCGGGAGTTCAAGAGACCCAGTACTTC.

The rearrangement links TRBV2 to TRBJ1-5; no definite D call. With 3 bases removed from V and 5 bases from J, the gap between germline ends came to 17 bases. The CDR3 is 16 residues long. Germline CDR1 SNHLY, CDR2 FYNNEI. The CDR3 coding sequence is TGTGCCAGCAGTGATCTGGGATGGACTGGGGATCAGCCCCAGCATTTT. Protein product: CASSDLGWTGDQPQHF.

The chain links TRBV19 to TRBJ2-7, with 7 bases identical to TRBD1. Germline V lookup: CDR1 LNHDA, CDR2 SQIVND (reference sequence). The V and J ends lost 6 bases and 2 bases, in that order; junction bases with no gene match: 10. The CDR3 runs to 15 residues. The CDR3 coding sequence is TGTGCCAGTAGAATAAACACAGGGGCGCCCTACGAGCAGTACTTC. It translates to CASRINTGAPYEQYF.

The rearrangement uses TRBV27 and TRBJ1-2, with TRBD1 matching 7 bases. The V segment lost 6 bases and the J segment 3 bases; nucleotides outside the gene matches: 4. The CDR3 consists of 13 residues. Germline assignment: CDR1 MNHEY and CDR2 SMNVEV (reference sequence). The CDR3 region has the DNA TGTGCCAGCAGCCAAGACAGGGACTATGGCTACACCTTC. Residues: CASSQDRDYGYTF.